These T cell receptor beta chains were read from a single sample in a study of human T cells and chemical hapten exposure. TCRdb ran MiXCR on the RACE reads and lists one entry per CDR3 protein. Of some 300,000 distinct CDR3 sequences in the sample, over 5% were seen once. The sequencing used whole blood, collected in connection with sensitization to the hapten diphenylcyclopropenone (DPC). These receptor sequences come from a young woman with alopecia areata. Some clones in this sample may be carry-over from other donors' samples. Each CDR3 is given with its conserved first and last residue. Each record gives: V gene, D gene, J gene, clone size, CDR3 protein. A D gene is named only where the DNA matches it firmly. Where a row states a size, it is once, few, many or the class of an expanded clone; other rows omit it.

>TRBV6-2/TRBV6-3|TRBD1|TRBJ2-1|.
CASSYSGQGWYNEQFF
>TRBV4-1|.|TRBJ2-3|few
CASSQDPLDTQYF
>TRBV29-1|.|TRBJ2-5|many
CSVVGSGFRETQYF
>TRBV7-8|.|TRBJ2-3|many
CASSLRIDFTDTQYF
>TRBV28|.|TRBJ1-2|.
CASSPLRSWQGGGYTF
>TRBV7-9|.|TRBJ2-1|many
CASSHDRTYNEQFF
>TRBV20-1|.|TRBJ2-3|.
CSTASEITDTQYF
>TRBV18|.|TRBJ1-5|many
CASAAEQANQHF
>TRBV5-5|TRBD1|TRBJ1-2|few
CASSFAAGTGGIYGYTF
>TRBV7-2|TRBD1|TRBJ2-1|.
CASKGALGYNEQFF
>TRBV6-6|TRBD1|TRBJ1-2|few
CASSYRGGSNGYTF
>TRBV6-2/TRBV6-3|TRBD1|TRBJ2-7|.
CASSYGTGPYEQYF
>TRBV5-6|.|TRBJ1-6|.
CASSRKDSSSYNSPLHF
>TRBV13|.|TRBJ1-2|few
CASSPKGSNYGYTF
>TRBV12-3/TRBV12-4|.|TRBJ2-3|many
CASSLSGRTDTQYF
>TRBV18|TRBD1|TRBJ2-3|many
CASSPGQGADTQYF
>TRBV20-1|.|TRBJ2-7|.
CSASLPLYEQYF
>TRBV10-3|TRBD1|TRBJ2-1|.
CAISESPQGVGEQFF
>TRBV20-1|TRBD2|TRBJ2-1|.
CSASASGKNNEQFF
>TRBV9|.|TRBJ1-5|.
CASSVGADTYQPQHF
>TRBV7-9|.|TRBJ1-1|many
CASSLVGTGKSEAFF
>TRBV5-1|.|TRBJ2-3|.
CASSRRGFPGTDTQYF
>TRBV7-8|TRBD2|TRBJ2-7|.
CASSLEALAGPYEQYF
>TRBV2|.|TRBJ1-6|many
CASSNRNSPLHF
>TRBV20-1|.|TRBJ1-1|few
CSAAGPGSRRTEAFF
>TRBV3-1|.|TRBJ1-2|.
CASSQGTVANYGYTF
>TRBV20-1|.|TRBJ1-2|many
CSATPDPGNYGYTF
>TRBV11-2|.|TRBJ2-2|many
CASSLSGQELFF
>TRBV6-5|TRBD2|TRBJ2-4|.
CASRPGTSGGNIQYF
>TRBV12-3/TRBV12-4|.|TRBJ1-3|.
CASRQTAGGTGNTIYF
>TRBV5-1|.|TRBJ2-7|.
CASSFTGEEFGQYF
>TRBV5-1|TRBD1|TRBJ2-3|many
CASSSQGARVDTQYF
>TRBV9|.|TRBJ2-1|few
CASSIGGSSYNEQFF
>TRBV29-1|.|TRBJ2-2|.
CSVRLETGELFF
>TRBV29-1|TRBD2|TRBJ2-1|many
CSVATSGGLVEQFF
>TRBV5-1|TRBD1|TRBJ2-7|few
CASSLGAGTDYYEQYF
>TRBV12-5|.|TRBJ2-7|few
CASGLVSGPVSEQYF
>TRBV2|TRBD1|TRBJ2-3|.
CASREDRGEADTQYF
>TRBV28|TRBD1|TRBJ1-5|many
CASSLDRGGQPQHF
>TRBV4-2|.|TRBJ2-3|.
CASSQEVLGKPLDTQYF
>TRBV7-2|.|TRBJ2-1|few
CASSSIYRDGNNEQFF
>TRBV7-9|.|TRBJ2-7|many
CASSPTDTDYEQYF